This T cell receptor beta chain was recorded in a study of early T cells in non-severe SARS-CoV-2 infection. The CDR3 sequence is 16 residues long. The germline CDR1 and CDR2 sequences are MNHNY and SVGAGI (reference sequence). The V gene lost 9 bases and the J gene lost 4 bases, with 21 bases spanning the gap. TCRdb reprocessed the 5' RACE reads via MiXCR and lists one record per CDR3 protein. The profile covers fewer than 100,000 distinct CDR3 sequences, with more than 9% appearing a single time and about 4.8% taken by the ten largest. The receptor's source is an adult who was a healthcare worker with PCR-confirmed SARS-CoV-2 infection or an uninfected control (not recorded which). The sequencing input was whole blood. The V gene is TRBV6-6, the J gene TRBJ2-2; TRBD2 is a possible D gene (5 bases). As DNA, the CDR3 is TGTGCCAGTCAGGACCGTGTTCTAGCTCGCACCGGGGAGCTGTTTTTT. Encoded protein: CASQDRVLARTGELFF.